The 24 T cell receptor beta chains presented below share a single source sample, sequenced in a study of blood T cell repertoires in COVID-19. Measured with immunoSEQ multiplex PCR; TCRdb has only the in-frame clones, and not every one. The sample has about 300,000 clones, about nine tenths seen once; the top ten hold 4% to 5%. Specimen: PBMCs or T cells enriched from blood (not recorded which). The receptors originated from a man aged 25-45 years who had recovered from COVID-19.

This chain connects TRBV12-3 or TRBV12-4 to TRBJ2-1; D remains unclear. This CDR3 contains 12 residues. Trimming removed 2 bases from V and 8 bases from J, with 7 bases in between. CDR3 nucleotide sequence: TGTGCCAGCAGTTTAAGAGGAGATGAGCAGTTCTTC. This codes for CASSLRGDEQFF.

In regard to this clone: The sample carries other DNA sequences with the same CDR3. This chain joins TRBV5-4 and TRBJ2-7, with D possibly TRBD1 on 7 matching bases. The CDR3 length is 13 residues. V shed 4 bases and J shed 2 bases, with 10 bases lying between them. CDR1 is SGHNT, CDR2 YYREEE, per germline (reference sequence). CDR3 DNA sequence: TGTGCCAGCAGCGGCGGGACAGCCTACGAGCAGTACTTC. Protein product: CASSGGTAYEQYF.

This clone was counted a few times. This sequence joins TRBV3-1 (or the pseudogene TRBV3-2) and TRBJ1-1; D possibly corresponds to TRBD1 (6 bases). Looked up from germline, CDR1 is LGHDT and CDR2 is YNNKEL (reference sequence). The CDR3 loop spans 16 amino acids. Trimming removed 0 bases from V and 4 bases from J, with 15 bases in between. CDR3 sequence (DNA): TGTGCCAGCAGCCAAGATCTAGGGGGGGGCGGCACTGAAGCTTTCTTT. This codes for CASSQDLGGGGTEAFF.

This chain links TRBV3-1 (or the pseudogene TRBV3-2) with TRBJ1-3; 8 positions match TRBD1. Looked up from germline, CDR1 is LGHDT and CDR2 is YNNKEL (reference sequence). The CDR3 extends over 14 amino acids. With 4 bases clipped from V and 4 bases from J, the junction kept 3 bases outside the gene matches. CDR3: CASSRTGGGNTIYF. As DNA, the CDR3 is TGTGCCAGCAGCCGTACAGGGGGAGGAAACACCATATATTTT.

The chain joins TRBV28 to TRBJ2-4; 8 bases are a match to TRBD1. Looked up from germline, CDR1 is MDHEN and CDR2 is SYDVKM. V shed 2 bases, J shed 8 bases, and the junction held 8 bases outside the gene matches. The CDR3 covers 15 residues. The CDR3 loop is CASSLGAGGEDIQYF. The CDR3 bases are TGTGCCAGCAGTTTAGGGGCAGGGGGCGAGGACATTCAGTACTTC. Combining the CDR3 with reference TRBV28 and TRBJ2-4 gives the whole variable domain DVKVTQSSRYLVKRTGEKVFLECVQDMDHENMFWYRQDPGLGLRLIYFSYDVKMKEKGDIPEGYSVSREKKERFSLILESASTNQTSMYLCASSLGAGGEDIQYFGAGTRLSVL.

CDR3 residues: CASSYDRVLNTEAFF. Here the CDR3 DNA reads TGTGCCAGCAGTTACGATAGAGTGCTGAACACTGAAGCTTTCTTT. The chain employs TRBV6-5 and TRBJ1-1; no definite D call. Germline V CDR1 and CDR2: MNHEY, SVGAGI. Trimming cost V 2 bases and J 0 bases, with 10 bases left between them. The CDR3 runs 15 residues.

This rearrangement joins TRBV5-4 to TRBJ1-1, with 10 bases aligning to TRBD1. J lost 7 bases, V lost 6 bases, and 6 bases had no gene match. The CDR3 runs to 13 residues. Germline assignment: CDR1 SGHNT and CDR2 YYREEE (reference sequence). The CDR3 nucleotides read TGTGCCAGCACCGTGACAGGGGGCAATGAAGCTTTCTTT. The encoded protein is CASTVTGGNEAFF.

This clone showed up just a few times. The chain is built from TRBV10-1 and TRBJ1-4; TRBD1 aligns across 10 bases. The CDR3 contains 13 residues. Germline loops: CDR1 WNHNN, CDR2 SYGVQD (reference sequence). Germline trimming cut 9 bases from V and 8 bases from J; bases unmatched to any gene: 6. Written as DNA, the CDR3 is TGCGCCAGGACGGACAGGGGGGACGAAAAACTGTTTTTT. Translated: CARTDRGDEKLFF.

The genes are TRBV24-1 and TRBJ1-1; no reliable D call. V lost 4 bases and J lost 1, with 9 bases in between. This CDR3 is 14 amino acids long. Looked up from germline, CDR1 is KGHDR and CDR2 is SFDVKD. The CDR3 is CATSEAGKNTEAFF. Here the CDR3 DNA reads TGTGCCACCAGTGAGGCGGGGAAGAACACTGAAGCTTTCTTT.

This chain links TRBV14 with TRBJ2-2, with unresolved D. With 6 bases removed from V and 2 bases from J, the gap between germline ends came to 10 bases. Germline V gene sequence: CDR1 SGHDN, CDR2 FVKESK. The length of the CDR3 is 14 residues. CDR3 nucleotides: TGTGCCAGCAGGAGGTTGGCAAACACCGGGGAGCTGTTTTTT. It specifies CASRRLANTGELFF.

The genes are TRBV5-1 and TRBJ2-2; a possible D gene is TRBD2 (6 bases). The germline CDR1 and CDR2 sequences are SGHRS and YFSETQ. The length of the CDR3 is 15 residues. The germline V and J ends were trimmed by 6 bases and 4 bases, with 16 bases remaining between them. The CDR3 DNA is TGCGCCAGCACCAATAGGGGACTTATCACCGGGGAGCTGTTTTTT. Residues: CASTNRGLITGELFF.

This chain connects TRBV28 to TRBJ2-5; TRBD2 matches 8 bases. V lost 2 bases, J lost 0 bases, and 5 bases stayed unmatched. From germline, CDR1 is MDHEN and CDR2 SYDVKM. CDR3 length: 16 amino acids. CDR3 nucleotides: TGTGCCAGCAGTTTAACGGGAGGGGCGTACCAAGAGACCCAGTACTTC. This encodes CASSLTGGAYQETQYF.

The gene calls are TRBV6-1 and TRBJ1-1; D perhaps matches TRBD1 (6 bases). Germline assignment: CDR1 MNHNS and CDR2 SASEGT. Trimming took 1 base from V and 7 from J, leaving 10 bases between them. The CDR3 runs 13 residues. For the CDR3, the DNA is TGTGCCAGCAGTGAAGAACCGACAGGTGAAGCTTTCTTT. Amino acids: CASSEEPTGEAFF.

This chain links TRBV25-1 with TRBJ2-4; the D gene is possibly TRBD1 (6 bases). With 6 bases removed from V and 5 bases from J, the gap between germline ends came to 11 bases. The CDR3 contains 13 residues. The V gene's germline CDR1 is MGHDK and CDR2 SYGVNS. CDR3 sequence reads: CASRQGAQNIQYF. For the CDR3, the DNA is TGTGCCAGCAGACAGGGAGCACAAAACATTCAGTACTTC.

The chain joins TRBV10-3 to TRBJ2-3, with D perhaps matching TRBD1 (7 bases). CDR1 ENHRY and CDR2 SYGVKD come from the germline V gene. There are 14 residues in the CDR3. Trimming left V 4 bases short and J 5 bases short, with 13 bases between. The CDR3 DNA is TGTGCCATCAGTGGGGGGCAGGGGGGAGATACGCAGTATTTT. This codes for CAISGGQGGDTQYF.

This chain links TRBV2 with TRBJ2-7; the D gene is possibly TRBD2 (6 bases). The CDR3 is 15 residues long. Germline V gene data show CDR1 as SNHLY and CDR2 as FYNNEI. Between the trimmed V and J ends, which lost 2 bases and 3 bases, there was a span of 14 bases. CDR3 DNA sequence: TGTGCCAGCAGTGAATCGGGACTTAGTGACTACGAGCAGTACTTC. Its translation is CASSESGLSDYEQYF.

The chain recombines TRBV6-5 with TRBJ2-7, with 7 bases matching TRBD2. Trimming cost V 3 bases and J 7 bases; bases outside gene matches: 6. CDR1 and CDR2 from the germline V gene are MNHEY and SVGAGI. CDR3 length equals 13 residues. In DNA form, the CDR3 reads TGTGCCAGCAGTTATGGGAGGGGCTGGGAGCAGTACTTC. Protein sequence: CASSYGRGWEQYF.

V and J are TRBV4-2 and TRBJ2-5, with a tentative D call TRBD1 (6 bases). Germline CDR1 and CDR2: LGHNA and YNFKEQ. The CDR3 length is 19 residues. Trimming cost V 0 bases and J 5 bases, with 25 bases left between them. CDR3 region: CASSQESGSGVMGAETQYF. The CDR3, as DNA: TGTGCCAGCAGCCAAGAGTCCGGTTCAGGGGTAATGGGTGCGGAGACCCAGTACTTC.

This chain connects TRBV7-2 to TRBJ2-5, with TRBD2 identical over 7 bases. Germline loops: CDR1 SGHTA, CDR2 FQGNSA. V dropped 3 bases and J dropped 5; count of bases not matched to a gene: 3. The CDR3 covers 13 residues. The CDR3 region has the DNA TGTGCCAGCAGCTTCGGGACTATGGAGACCCAGTACTTC. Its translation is CASSFGTMETQYF.

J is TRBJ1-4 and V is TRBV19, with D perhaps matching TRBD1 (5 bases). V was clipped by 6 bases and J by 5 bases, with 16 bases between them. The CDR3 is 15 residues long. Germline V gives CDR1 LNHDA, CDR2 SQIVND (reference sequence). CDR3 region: CASSGGSVRNEKLFF. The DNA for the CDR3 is TGTGCCAGTAGCGGGGGTTCGGTGAGAAATGAAAAACTGTTTTTT.

CDR3 sequence reads: CASSEFPGVNTEAFF. CDR3 nucleotide sequence: TGTGCCAGCAGTGAATTCCCAGGGGTGAACACTGAAGCTTTCTTT. The rearrangement joins TRBV25-1 to TRBJ1-1, with a weak D call TRBD1 (6 bases). The CDR3 runs to 15 residues. V was shortened by 1 base and J by 0 bases, with 9 bases between the two germline ends. CDR1 MGHDK and CDR2 SYGVNS come from the germline V gene.

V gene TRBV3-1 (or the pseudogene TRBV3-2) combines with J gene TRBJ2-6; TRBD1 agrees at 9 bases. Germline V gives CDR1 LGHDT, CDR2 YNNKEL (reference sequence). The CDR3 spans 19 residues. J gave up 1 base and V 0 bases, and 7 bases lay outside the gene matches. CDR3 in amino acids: CASSQEIWDRVSGANVLTF. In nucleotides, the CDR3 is TGTGCCAGCAGCCAAGAAATCTGGGACAGGGTGTCTGGGGCCAACGTCCTGACTTTC.

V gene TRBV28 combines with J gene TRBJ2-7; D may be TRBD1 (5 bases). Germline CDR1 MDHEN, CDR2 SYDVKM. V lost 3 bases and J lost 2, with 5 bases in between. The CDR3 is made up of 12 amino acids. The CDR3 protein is CASSFRAYEQYF. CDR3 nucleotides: TGTGCCAGCAGTTTCAGGGCCTACGAGCAGTACTTC.

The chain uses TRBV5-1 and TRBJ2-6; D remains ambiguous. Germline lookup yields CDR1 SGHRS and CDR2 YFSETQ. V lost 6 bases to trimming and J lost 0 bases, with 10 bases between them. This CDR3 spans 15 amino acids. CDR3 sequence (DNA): TGCGCCAGCACTCTTGAGAACTCTGGGGCCAACGTCCTGACTTTC. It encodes CASTLENSGANVLTF.